The entry below describes one T cell receptor (beta chain). Its specificity is not known. This sample was taken from a study of TIL therapy for anti-PD-1-resistant metastatic lung cancer. Regarding the study as a whole: Patients were highly selected, enriched for treatment-naive, never-smoker and oncogene-addicted cases.

The CDR3 is 14 residues long. Per the germline V gene, CDR1 is MDHEN and CDR2 is SYDVKM. Trimming pared 7 bases from V and 3 bases from J, leaving 13 bases between. Time point indicated: pre-treatment sample, taken before nivolumab and TIL therapy. The immunoSEQ assay was v3. Clones were sequenced by immunoSEQ multiplex PCR, and TCRdb holds only the in-frame ones, with some missing. Here the sample spans more than 35,000 clones, 73% being singletons. The TCR was taken from a person aged 25 to 85 with non-small cell lung cancer. The sequencing used blood, collected at baseline. This chain joins TRBV28 and TRBJ2-1; weak D call: TRBD1 (6 bases). CDR3 sequence: CASILSRGYNEQFF. DNA of the CDR3: TGTGCCAGCATCCTAAGCAGGGGCTACAATGAGCAGTTCTTC. Full variable domain (remainder filled in from reference TRBV28 and TRBJ2-1): DVKVTQSSRYLVKRTGEKVFLECVQDMDHENMFWYRQDPGLGLRLIYFSYDVKMKEKGDIPEGYSVSREKKERFSLILESASTNQTSMYLCASILSRGYNEQFFGPGTRLTVL.